Sequencing of this TCR beta chain was carried out in a study of T cells in Graves' hyperthyroidism and ophthalmopathy. Turning to the study itself: Peripheral blood was drawn at first diagnosis, prior to all treatment. Findings of the study overall: Separation of ophthalmopathy from stable hyperthyroidism was achieved by a 13 V-J model. For ophthalmopathy, model prediction preceded onset by a median 6.5 months.

Many counts were recorded for this clonotype. Its antigen is still unknown. V lost 2 bases to trimming and J lost 2 bases, with 6 bases between them. The CDR3 has 13 amino acids. In germline, CDR1 is SGHRS, CDR2 YFSETQ. Stable Graves' hyperthyroidism denoted no ophthalmopathy progression over 18 months. Amplified regions were TCR beta CDR3 sequences from RNA transcripts. RT-PCR in the first round (using the HTBI primer set) targeted the TCR CDR3. TCRdb called the multiplex PCR reads again in MiXCR, with one record for every CDR3 protein. This sample has approximately 600,000 distinct CDR3 sequences, with 15% to 20% found just once.

The gene calls are TRBV5-1 and TRBJ2-3; D remains ambiguous. The specimen was blood. The receptor was isolated from a young woman with Graves' hyperthyroidism. CDR3 DNA: TGCGCCAGCAGCTTAAACCCCACAGATACGCAGTATTTT. This translates into CASSLNPTDTQYF.